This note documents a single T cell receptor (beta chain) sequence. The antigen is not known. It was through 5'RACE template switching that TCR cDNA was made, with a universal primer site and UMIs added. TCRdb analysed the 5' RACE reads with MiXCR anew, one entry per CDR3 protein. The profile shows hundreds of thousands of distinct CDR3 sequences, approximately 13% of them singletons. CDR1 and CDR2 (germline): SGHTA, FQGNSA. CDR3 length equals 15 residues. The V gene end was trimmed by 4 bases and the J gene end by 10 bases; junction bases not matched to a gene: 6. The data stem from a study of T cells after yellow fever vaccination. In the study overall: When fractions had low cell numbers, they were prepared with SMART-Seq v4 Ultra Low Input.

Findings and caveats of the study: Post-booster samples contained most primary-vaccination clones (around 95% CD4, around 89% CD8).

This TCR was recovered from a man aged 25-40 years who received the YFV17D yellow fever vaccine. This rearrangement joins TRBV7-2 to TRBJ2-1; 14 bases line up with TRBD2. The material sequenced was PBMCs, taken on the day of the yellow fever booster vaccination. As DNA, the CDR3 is TGTGCCAGCAGCTCGGGACTAGCGGGAGTGGGCGAGCAGTTCTTC. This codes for CASSSGLAGVGEQFF.